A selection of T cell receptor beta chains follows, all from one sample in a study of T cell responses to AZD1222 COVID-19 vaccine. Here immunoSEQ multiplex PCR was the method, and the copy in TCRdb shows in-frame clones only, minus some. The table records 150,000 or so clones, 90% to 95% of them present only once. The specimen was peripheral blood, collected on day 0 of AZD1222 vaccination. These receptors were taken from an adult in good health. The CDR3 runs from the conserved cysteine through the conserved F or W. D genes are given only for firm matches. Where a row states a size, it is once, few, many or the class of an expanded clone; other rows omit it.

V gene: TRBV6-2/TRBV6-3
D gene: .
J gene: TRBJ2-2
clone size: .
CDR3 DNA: TGTGCCAGCAGTCGGCGCCTCGCCGGAGTCATGATCGAATCCGGGGAGCTGTTTTTT
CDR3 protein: CASSRRLAGVMIESGELFF

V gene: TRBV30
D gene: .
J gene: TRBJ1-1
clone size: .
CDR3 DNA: TGTGCCTGGAGTGTATCCATGGGAGGGAGAACTGAAGCTTTCTTT
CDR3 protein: CAWSVSMGGRTEAFF

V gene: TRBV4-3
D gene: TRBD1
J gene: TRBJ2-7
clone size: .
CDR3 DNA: TGCGCCAGCAGCCAAGATTTTAGGGACAGGGGTTCCGAGCAGTACTTC
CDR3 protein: CASSQDFRDRGSEQYF

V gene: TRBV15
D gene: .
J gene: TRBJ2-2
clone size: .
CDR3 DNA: TGTGCCACCAGCGGGGTTAAGGCGGGGGAGCTGTTTTTT
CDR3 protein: CATSGVKAGELFF

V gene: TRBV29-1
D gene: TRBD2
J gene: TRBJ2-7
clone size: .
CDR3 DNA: TGCAGCGGCCGACTAGCCCCGGGCGAGCAGTACTTC
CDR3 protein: CSGRLAPGEQYF

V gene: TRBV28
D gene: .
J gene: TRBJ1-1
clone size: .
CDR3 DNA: TGTCACCAAACAGCGGGATATTTTGGCGGGAACACTGAAGCTTTCTTT
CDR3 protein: CHQTAGYFGGNTEAFF

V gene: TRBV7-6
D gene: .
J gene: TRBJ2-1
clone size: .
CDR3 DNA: TGTGCCAGCAGCTTAAGCAGGGGGGGCGATGAGCAGTTCTTC
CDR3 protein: CASSLSRGGDEQFF

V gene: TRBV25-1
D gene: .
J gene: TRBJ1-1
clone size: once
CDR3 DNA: TGTGCCAGCAGACAGGGAAGCAATGAAGCTTTCTTT
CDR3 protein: CASRQGSNEAFF

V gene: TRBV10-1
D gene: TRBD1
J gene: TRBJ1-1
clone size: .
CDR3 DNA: TGCGCCAGCAGTGAATCAGGGGGCGATCGACAAGCTTTCTTT
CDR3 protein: CASSESGGDRQAFF

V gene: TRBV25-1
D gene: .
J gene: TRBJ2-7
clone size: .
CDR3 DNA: TGTGCCAGCAGTGGAGGGGATAAGGTGTACGAGCAGTACTTC
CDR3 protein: CASSGGDKVYEQYF

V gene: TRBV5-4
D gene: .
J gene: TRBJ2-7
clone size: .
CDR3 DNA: TGTGCCAGCAGCCGGGACACCTTGGAGCAGTACTTC
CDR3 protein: CASSRDTLEQYF

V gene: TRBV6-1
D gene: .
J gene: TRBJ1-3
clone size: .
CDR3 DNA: TGTGCCAGCAGTGAAGCGATGTTCTCTGGAAACACCATATATTTT
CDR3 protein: CASSEAMFSGNTIYF

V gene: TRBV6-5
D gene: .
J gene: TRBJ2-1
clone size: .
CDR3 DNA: TGTGCCAGCAGGGAGGGGTATGAGCAGTTCTTC
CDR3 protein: CASREGYEQFF

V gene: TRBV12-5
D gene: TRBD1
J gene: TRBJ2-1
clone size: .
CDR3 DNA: TGTGCTAGTGGTTTGGCGGACAGGGGAGGGCATTTGGCGCAGTTCTTC
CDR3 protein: CASGLADRGGHLAQFF

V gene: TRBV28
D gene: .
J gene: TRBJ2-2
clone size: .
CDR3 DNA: TGTGCCAGCAGGGGGGGAGCTAGGGCTCCCCGGGAGCTGTTTTTT
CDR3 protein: CASRGGARAPRELFF

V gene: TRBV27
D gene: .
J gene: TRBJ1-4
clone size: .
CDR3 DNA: TGTGCCAGCAGTTTAATTCTAGAAGGCGAAAAACTGTTTTTT
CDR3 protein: CASSLILEGEKLFF

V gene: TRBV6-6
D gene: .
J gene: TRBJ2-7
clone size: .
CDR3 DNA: TGTGCCAGCAGTTCCCTTATCGGGGCCAGCTCCTACGAGCAGTACTTC
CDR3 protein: CASSSLIGASSYEQYF

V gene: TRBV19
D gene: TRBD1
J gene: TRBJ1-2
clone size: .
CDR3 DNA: TGTGCCAGTAGTGTTTCCGGGACAACAGGGGCCTTTTTTGGTGGCTACACCTTC
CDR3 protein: CASSVSGTTGAFFGGYTF

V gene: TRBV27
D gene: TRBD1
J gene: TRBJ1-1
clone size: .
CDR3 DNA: TGTGCCAGCAGTTCGTACCCACAGGGGCTGGGCACTGAAGCTTTCTTT
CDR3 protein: CASSSYPQGLGTEAFF

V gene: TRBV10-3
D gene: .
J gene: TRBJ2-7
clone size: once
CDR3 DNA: TGTGCCACCATCCAGGACCCGGGCGAGCAGTACTTC
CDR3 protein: CATIQDPGEQYF

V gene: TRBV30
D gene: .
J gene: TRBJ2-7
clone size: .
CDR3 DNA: TGTGCCTGGAGTGCCCTTCAAGTTAGGGACGAGCAGTACTTC
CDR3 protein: CAWSALQVRDEQYF

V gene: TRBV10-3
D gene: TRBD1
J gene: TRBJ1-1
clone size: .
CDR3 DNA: TGTGCCATCAGTGAGTCAGGGGGCGCTGACACTGAAGCTTTCTTT
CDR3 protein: CAISESGGADTEAFF

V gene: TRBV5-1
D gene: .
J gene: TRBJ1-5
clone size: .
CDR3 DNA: TGCGCCAGCAGTCCGAGGCAGGGAAATCAGCCCCAGCATTTT
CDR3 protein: CASSPRQGNQPQHF

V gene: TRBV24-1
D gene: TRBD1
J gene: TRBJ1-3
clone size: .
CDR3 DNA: TGTGCCACCAGTGATCCTACAGGGGTTGGAACTGGAAACACCATATATTTT
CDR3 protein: CATSDPTGVGTGNTIYF

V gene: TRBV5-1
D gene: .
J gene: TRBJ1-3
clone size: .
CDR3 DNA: TGCGCCAGCAGCTCGCCAAGACCTGGAGGAGCCTCTGGAAACACCATATATTTT
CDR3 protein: CASSSPRPGGASGNTIYF

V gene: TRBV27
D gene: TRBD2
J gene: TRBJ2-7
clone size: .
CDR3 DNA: TGTGCCAGCAGCCCAACACCCGGGACTAGCGGGTCATACGAGCAGTACTTC
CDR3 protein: CASSPTPGTSGSYEQYF

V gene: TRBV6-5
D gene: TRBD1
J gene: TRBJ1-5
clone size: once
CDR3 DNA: TGTGCCAGCAGCCGCGACAGGGTCGGTTGGCCCCAGCATTTT
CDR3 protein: CASSRDRVGWPQHF

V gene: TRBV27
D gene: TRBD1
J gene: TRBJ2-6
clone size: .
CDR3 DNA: TGTGCCAGCTGTACAGGGGGACCCTCTGGGGCCAACGTCCTGACTTTC
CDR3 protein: CASCTGGPSGANVLTF

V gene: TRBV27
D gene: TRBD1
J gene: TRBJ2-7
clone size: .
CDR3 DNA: TGTGCCAGCAGCTTAGGGGACAGCGCCTACGAGCAGTACTTC
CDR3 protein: CASSLGDSAYEQYF

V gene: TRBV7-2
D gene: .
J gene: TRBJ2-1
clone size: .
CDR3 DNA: TGTGCCAGCAGCCAGAGACAGCTAAGCTCCTACAATGAGCAGTTCTTC
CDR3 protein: CASSQRQLSSYNEQFF

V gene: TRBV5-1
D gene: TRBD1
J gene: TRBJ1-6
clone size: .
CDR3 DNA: TGCGCCAGCGTTAACAACGTGGACAGGGGAGTTAATTCACCCCTCCACTTT
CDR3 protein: CASVNNVDRGVNSPLHF

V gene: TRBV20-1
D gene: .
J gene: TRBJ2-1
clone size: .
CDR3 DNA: TGCAGTGCTAGAGAGGCAGGGTTAGAGTTCTTC
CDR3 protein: CSAREAGLEFF

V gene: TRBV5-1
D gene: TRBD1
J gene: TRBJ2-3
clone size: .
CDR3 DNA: TGCGCCAGCAGTTACTTTCGGGGACAGGGGGCTCTCACAGATACGCAGTATTTT
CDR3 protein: CASSYFRGQGALTDTQYF

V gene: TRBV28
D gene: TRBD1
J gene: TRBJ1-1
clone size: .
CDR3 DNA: TGTGCCAGCAGCCCGCTCCTGACAGGGGCCTCAGCTTTCTTT
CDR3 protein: CASSPLLTGASAFF

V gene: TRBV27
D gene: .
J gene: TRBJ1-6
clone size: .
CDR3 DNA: TGTGCCAGCAGTTTATCGAGAGGGTCACCCCTCCACTTT
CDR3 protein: CASSLSRGSPLHF

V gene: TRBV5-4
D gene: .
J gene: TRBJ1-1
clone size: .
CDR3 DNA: TGTGCCAGCAGCTCGCTGGTGGGGGGTGAAGCTTTCTTT
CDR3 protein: CASSSLVGGEAFF

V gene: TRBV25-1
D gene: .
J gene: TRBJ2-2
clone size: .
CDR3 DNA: TGTGCCGTGCGGAGGAACACCGGGGAGCTGTTTTTT
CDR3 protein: CAVRRNTGELFF

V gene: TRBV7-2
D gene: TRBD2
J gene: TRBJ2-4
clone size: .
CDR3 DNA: TGTGCCAGCAGCCCGGGACTAGGGGGAAACATTCAGTACTTC
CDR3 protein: CASSPGLGGNIQYF

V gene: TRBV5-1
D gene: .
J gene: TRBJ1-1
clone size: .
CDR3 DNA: TGCGCCAGCAGCCCGACCGGGACTAGGAACACTGAAGCTTTCTTT
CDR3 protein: CASSPTGTRNTEAFF

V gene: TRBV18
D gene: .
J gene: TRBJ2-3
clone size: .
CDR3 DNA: TGTGCCAGCTCACCCTTGGGAGATACGCAGTATTTT
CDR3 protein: CASSPLGDTQYF

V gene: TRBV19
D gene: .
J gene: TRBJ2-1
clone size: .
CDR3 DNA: TGTGCCAGTAGTCAGGGATCGTACAATGAGCAGTTCTTC
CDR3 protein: CASSQGSYNEQFF

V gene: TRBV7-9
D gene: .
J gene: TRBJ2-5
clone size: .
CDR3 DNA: TGTGCCAGCAGCTTAGTTCCTAGCGTGGGAGAGACCCAGTACTTC
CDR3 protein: CASSLVPSVGETQYF

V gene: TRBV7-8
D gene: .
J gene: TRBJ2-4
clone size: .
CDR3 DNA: TGTGCCAGCAGCTTCTTCTCCGGAAAAAACATTCAGTACTTC
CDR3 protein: CASSFFSGKNIQYF

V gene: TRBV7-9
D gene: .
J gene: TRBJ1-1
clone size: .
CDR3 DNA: TGTGCCAGCAGCCGGCTGAACACTGAAGCTTTCTTT
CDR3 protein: CASSRLNTEAFF

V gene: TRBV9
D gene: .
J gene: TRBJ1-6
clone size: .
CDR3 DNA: TGTGCCAGCAGCGTAGACCCCGGGACGGATTCACCCCTCCACTTT
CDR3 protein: CASSVDPGTDSPLHF

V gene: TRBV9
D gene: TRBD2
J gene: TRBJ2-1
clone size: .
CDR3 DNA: TGTGCCAGCAGCGTAACTAGCGGGAGGTTCGTCGATGAGCAGTTCTTC
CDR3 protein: CASSVTSGRFVDEQFF

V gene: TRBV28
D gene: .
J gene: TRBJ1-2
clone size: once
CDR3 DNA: TGTGCCAGCGAGATTCAGAACTATGGCTACACCTTC
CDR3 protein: CASEIQNYGYTF

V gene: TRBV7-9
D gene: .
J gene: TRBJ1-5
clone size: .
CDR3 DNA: TGTGCCAGCAGCTTATTCGATGGCCGCCGCAATCAGCCCCAGCATTTT
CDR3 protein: CASSLFDGRRNQPQHF

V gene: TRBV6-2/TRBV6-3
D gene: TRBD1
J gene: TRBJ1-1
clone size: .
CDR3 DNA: TGTGCCAGCAGCCTCGGGGCAGGGGGTCGTGGTTCTTTT
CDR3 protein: CASSLGAGGRGSF